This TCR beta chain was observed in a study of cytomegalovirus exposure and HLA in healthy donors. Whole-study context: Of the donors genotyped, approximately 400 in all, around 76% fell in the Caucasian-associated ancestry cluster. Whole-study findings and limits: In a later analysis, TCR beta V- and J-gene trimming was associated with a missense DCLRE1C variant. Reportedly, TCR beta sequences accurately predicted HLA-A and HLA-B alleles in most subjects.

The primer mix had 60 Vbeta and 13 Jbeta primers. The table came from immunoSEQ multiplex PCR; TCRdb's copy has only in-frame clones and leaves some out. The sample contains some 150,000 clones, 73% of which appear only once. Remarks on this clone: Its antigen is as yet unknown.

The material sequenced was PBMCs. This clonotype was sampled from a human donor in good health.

In nucleotides, the CDR3 is TGTGCCAGCACCCCTGGGGGGGCGAACACCGGGGAGCTGTTTTTT. Translation: CASTPGGANTGELFF. The V and J genes are TRBV7-9 and TRBJ2-2; 7 bases are a match to TRBD2. This CDR3 is 15 amino acids long. V shed 7 bases, J shed 0 bases, and the junction held 5 bases outside the gene matches. The V gene's germline CDR1 is SEHNR and CDR2 FQNEAQ (reference sequence).